These T cell receptor beta chains were read from a single sample in a study of T cell repertoires in cytomegalovirus infection. What these receptors recognize is not known. TCRdb reprocessed the reads via MiXCR and lists one record per CDR3 protein. The table has fewer than 1,000,000 distinct CDR3 sequences, about a third seen once; the top ten hold about 14%. Sequenced material: cultured CD8+ T cells from PBMCs, taken from culture after CMV antigen stimulation. Source of these receptors: a human donor in good health (CMV status not recorded). Some clones in this sample may be carry-over from other donors' samples. The CDR3 runs from the conserved cysteine through the conserved F or W. Each record gives: J gene, clone size, D gene, CDR3 length, V gene, CDR3 protein, CDR3 DNA. D genes are given only for firm matches. Clone size is shown for a subset of rows, as once, few, many or a class of expanded clone.

J: TRBJ1-6; size: many; D: .; length: 15; V: TRBV7-2; CDR3: CASTITDSNNSPLHF; DNA: TGTGCCAGCACCATAACGGACTCTAACAATTCACCCCTCCACTTT
J: TRBJ1-5; size: many; D: TRBD1; length: 14; V: TRBV7-2; CDR3: CASSPDRGNQPQHF; DNA: TGTGCCAGCAGCCCGGACAGGGGCAATCAGCCCCAGCATTTT
J: TRBJ2-5; size: few; D: TRBD2; length: 16; V: TRBV15; CDR3: CATTPGLAGNGETQYF; DNA: TGTGCCACCACCCCCGGGCTAGCGGGGAACGGAGAGACCCAGTACTTC
J: TRBJ2-5; size: .; D: TRBD1; length: 16; V: TRBV25-1; CDR3: CASSETDRGLWETQYF; DNA: TGTGCCAGCAGCGAAACCGACAGGGGCTTGTGGGAGACCCAGTACTTC
J: TRBJ2-3; size: many; D: TRBD2; length: 17; V: TRBV7-6; CDR3: CASSLKRGGRSTDTQYF; DNA: TGTGCCAGCAGCTTAAAGCGGGGGGGCCGGAGCACAGATACGCAGTATTTT
J: TRBJ2-1; size: few; D: TRBD2; length: 15; V: TRBV12-3/TRBV12-4; CDR3: CASRTSGADLHEQFF; DNA: TGTGCCAGCAGAACTAGCGGGGCTGACCTCCATGAGCAGTTCTTC
J: TRBJ1-2; size: .; D: .; length: 16; V: TRBV19; CDR3: CASSIWGPMPPYGYTF; DNA: TGTGCCAGTAGTATTTGGGGACCGATGCCGCCTTATGGCTACACCTTC
J: TRBJ1-1; size: .; D: TRBD1; length: 16; V: TRBV12-5; CDR3: CASGSTQGALFTEAFF; DNA: TGTGCTAGTGGTTCGACTCAGGGGGCGCTTTTTACTGAAGCTTTCTTT
J: TRBJ2-2; size: .; D: .; length: 14; V: TRBV7-9; CDR3: CASSPDWNTGELFF; DNA: TGTGCCAGCAGTCCTGACTGGAACACCGGGGAGCTGTTTTTT
J: TRBJ2-1; size: many; D: TRBD2; length: 16; V: TRBV7-7; CDR3: CASSLGTSGGPNEQFF; DNA: TGTGCTAGCAGCTTAGGGACTAGCGGGGGGCCCAATGAGCAGTTCTTC
J: TRBJ1-5; size: .; D: .; length: 13; V: TRBV20-1; CDR3: CSARDRPGPTQHF; DNA: TGCAGTGCTAGAGATCGTCCGGGACCTACACAGCATTTT
J: TRBJ1-5; size: .; D: .; length: 17; V: TRBV7-2; CDR3: CASSLSYRRGGNHPQHF; DNA: TGTGCCAGCAGCTTAAGTTACCGAAGAGGGGGGAATCACCCCCAGCATTTT
J: TRBJ1-2; size: .; D: .; length: 15; V: TRBV6-6; CDR3: CASSYSGGVVGGYTF; DNA: TGTGCCAGCAGTTACTCGGGGGGGGTGGTCGGTGGCTACACCTTC
J: TRBJ2-1; size: .; D: .; length: 14; V: TRBV12-3/TRBV12-4; CDR3: CASGLAEGIYEQFF; DNA: TGTGCCAGCGGCCTGGCAGAGGGTATCTATGAGCAGTTCTTC
J: TRBJ2-7; size: few; D: .; length: 10; V: TRBV7-9; CDR3: CASGAGEQYF; DNA: TGTGCCAGCGGGGCTGGCGAGCAGTACTTC
J: TRBJ2-5; size: few; D: .; length: 15; V: TRBV7-6; CDR3: CASSPGFRGSETQYF; DNA: TGTGCCAGCAGCCCGGGATTCCGGGGGTCAGAGACCCAGTACTTC
J: TRBJ2-1; size: .; D: .; length: 14; V: TRBV28; CDR3: CASSPDGSYNEQFF; DNA: TGTGCCAGCAGTCCCGACGGTTCCTACAATGAGCAGTTCTTC
J: TRBJ1-6; size: many; D: .; length: 15; V: TRBV18; CDR3: CASSIRTASHSPLHF; DNA: TGTGCCAGCTCAATCCGGACAGCCTCCCATTCACCCCTCCACTTT
J: TRBJ1-1; size: .; D: TRBD1; length: 14; V: TRBV6-5; CDR3: CASSYSEDRPEAFF; DNA: TGTGCCAGCAGTTACTCGGAGGACAGGCCTGAAGCTTTCTTT
J: TRBJ1-6; size: .; D: .; length: 17; V: TRBV4-2; CDR3: CASSQEPQSSYNSPLHF; DNA: TGTGCCAGCAGCCAAGAGCCCCAGAGCTCCTATAATTCACCCCTCCACTTT
J: TRBJ1-1; size: few; D: .; length: 15; V: TRBV6-1; CDR3: CASSGSEGMNTEAFF; DNA: TGTGCCAGCAGTGGGTCTGAGGGGATGAACACTGAAGCTTTCTTT
J: TRBJ1-2; size: few; D: TRBD1; length: 13; V: TRBV7-9; CDR3: CASSFGTGSGYTF; DNA: TGTGCCAGCAGTTTCGGGACAGGGTCTGGCTACACCTTC
J: TRBJ1-1; size: .; D: .; length: 12; V: TRBV12-3/TRBV12-4; CDR3: CASIGPNTEAFF; DNA: TGTGCCAGCATAGGCCCAAACACTGAAGCTTTCTTT
J: TRBJ2-1; size: .; D: .; length: 13; V: TRBV5-5; CDR3: CASTLEGTVEQFF; DNA: TGTGCCAGCACCCTGGAGGGGACAGTTGAGCAGTTCTTC
J: TRBJ2-3; size: .; D: TRBD2; length: 17; V: TRBV2; CDR3: CASSDRLAGPSTDTQYF; DNA: TGTGCCAGCAGTGACCGGCTAGCGGGACCTAGCACAGATACGCAGTATTTT
J: TRBJ1-2; size: .; D: .; length: 13; V: TRBV12-3/TRBV12-4; CDR3: CASSSTRNYGYTF; DNA: TGTGCCAGCAGTTCGACGAGAAACTATGGCTACACCTTC
J: TRBJ2-2; size: .; D: .; length: 18; V: TRBV4-3; CDR3: CASSQDPPKVWTTGELFF; DNA: TGCGCCAGCAGCCAAGATCCCCCGAAGGTATGGACCACCGGGGAGCTGTTTTTT
J: TRBJ2-1; size: few; D: .; length: 12; V: TRBV27; CDR3: CASSGPSAEQFF; DNA: TGTGCCAGCTCCGGACCGTCTGCTGAGCAGTTCTTC
J: TRBJ2-1; size: .; D: .; length: 12; V: TRBV27; CDR3: CASSFWGAEQFF; DNA: TGTGCCAGCAGTTTCTGGGGGGCTGAGCAGTTCTTC
J: TRBJ2-3; size: .; D: .; length: 18; V: TRBV4-1; CDR3: CASSQEVRREVGTDTQYF; DNA: TGTGCCAGCAGCCAAGAGGTCCGCAGGGAAGTCGGCACAGATACGCAGTATTTT
J: TRBJ2-2; size: few; D: TRBD2; length: 17; V: TRBV9; CDR3: CASSVGLAGGNTGELFF; DNA: TGTGCCAGCAGCGTAGGGCTAGCGGGGGGGAACACCGGGGAGCTGTTTTTT
J: TRBJ1-1; size: few; D: .; length: 13; V: TRBV15; CDR3: CATSILLNTEAFF; DNA: TGTGCCACCAGCATTCTACTGAACACTGAAGCTTTCTTT